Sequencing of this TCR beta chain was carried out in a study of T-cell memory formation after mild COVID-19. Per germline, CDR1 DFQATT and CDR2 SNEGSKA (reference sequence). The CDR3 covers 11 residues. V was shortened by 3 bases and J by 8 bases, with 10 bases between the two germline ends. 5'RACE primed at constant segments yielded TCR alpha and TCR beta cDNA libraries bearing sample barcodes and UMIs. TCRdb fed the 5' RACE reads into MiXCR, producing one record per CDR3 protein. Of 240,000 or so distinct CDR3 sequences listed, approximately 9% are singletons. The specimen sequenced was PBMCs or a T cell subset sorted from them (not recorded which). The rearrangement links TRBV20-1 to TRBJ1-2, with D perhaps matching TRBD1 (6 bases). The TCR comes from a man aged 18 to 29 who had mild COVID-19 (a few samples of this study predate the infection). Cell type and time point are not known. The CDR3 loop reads CSASPGEGYTF. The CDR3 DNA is TGCAGTGCTAGTCCAGGGGAAGGCTACACCTTC.